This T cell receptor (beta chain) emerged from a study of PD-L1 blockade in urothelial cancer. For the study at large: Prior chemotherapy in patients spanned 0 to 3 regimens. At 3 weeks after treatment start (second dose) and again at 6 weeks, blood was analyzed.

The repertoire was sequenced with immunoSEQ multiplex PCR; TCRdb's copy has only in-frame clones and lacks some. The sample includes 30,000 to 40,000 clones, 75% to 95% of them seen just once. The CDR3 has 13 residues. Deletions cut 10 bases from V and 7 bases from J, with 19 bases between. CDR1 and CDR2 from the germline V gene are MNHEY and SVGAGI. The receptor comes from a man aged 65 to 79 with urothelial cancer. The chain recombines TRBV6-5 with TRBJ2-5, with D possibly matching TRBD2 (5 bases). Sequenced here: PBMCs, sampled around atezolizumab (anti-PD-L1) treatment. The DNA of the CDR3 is TGTGCCACCCGGGGATGGGCGGACGGGACCCAGTACTTC. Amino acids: CATRGWADGTQYF.